A single sample is the source of the 14 T cell receptor beta chains below, sequenced in a study of response to subunit inactivated influenza vaccine. From the RT-PCR reads, TCRdb called clonotypes with MiXCR, one entry per CDR3 protein. In the table there are hundreds of thousands of distinct CDR3 sequences, 12% of which are singletons. The sequencing here drew on PBMCs from blood, taken on the day of vaccination. The receptor source for this set is a man aged 50-60 years who received an inactivated influenza vaccine.

The sample holds many counts of this clonotype. The chain uses TRBV6-1 and TRBJ1-1; TRBD1 matches at 9 bases. The length of the CDR3 is 16 residues. J lost 5 bases, V lost 6 bases, and 13 bases had no gene match. Germline CDR1 is MNHNS and CDR2 is SASEGT. CDR3 sequence (DNA): TGTGCCAGCAGCCTAGGGACAGGGAGCTATCGGACTGAAGCTTTCTTT. It translates to CASSLGTGSYRTEAFF.

J is TRBJ2-2 and V is TRBV5-5, with 11 bases fitting TRBD2. The CDR3 contains 14 residues. The germline CDR1 and CDR2 sequences are SGHKS and YYEKEE (reference sequence). J gave up 5 bases and V 7 bases, and 4 bases lay outside the gene matches. The CDR3 loop reads CASPTSGRTGELFF. CDR3 bases: TGTGCCAGCCCTACTAGCGGGAGAACCGGGGAGCTGTTTTTT. Variable domain in full (rest from reference TRBV5-5 and TRBJ2-2): DAGVTQSPTHLIKTRGQQVTLRCSPISGHKSVSWYQQVLGQGPQFIFQYYEKEERGRGNFPDRFSARQFPNYSSELNVNALLLGDSALYLCASPTSGRTGELFFGEGSRLTVL.

The rearrangement uses TRBV3-1 and TRBJ1-4; 7 bases are shared with TRBD1. V was clipped by 1 base and J by 10 bases; unmatched bases: 9. The CDR3 runs to 15 residues. The germline V gene has CDR1 LGHDT and CDR2 YNNKEL (reference sequence). CDR3 residues: CASSQVSRGIGKLFF. Here the CDR3 DNA reads TGTGCCAGCAGCCAAGTAAGCAGGGGGATTGGAAAACTGTTTTTT.

The chain couples TRBV9 to TRBJ1-1; no reliable D call. Per the germline V gene, CDR1 is SGDLS and CDR2 is YYNGEE. V shed 0 bases and J shed 1 base, with 10 bases lying between them. The CDR3 runs to 15 residues. The CDR3 sequence: CASSVASTWNTEAFF. DNA for the CDR3: TGTGCCAGCAGCGTAGCCTCCACCTGGAACACTGAAGCTTTCTTT.

This clonotype turned up a few times. The chain uses TRBV29-1 and TRBJ2-7; the match to TRBD2 covers 10 bases. The CDR3 contains 13 residues. From germline, CDR1 is SQVTM and CDR2 ANQGSEA. J gave up 7 bases and V 7 bases, and 10 bases lay outside the gene matches. Here the CDR3 reads CSASLAGMSEQYF. The CDR3 DNA follows: TGCAGCGCCTCACTAGCGGGGATGTCTGAGCAGTACTTC.

V gene TRBV6-6 combines with J gene TRBJ2-7, with 7 bases aligning to TRBD1. CDR1 and CDR2 from the germline V gene are MNHNY and SVGAGI (reference sequence). CDR3 length: 13 residues. Trimming at V came to 6 bases and at J to 6 bases, leaving 8 bases not matched to a gene. The CDR3 is CASSDSTGREQYF. Written as DNA, the CDR3 is TGTGCCAGCAGCGATTCGACAGGGCGCGAGCAGTACTTC.

Many counts were recorded for this clonotype. The gene calls are TRBV9 and TRBJ2-1; D not resolved. Trimming took 2 bases from V and 6 from J, leaving 9 bases between them. The CDR3 totals 13 residues. Germline V gene lookup returns CDR1 SGDLS and CDR2 YYNGEE. The CDR3 DNA sequence: TGTGCCAGCAGCGTTTCCGTCGGCAATGAGCAGTTCTTC. This encodes CASSVSVGNEQFF.

This clonotype was counted between two and nine times. CDR3 loop: CSVAGRAYTGELFF. In DNA form, the CDR3 reads TGCAGCGTTGCAGGGAGGGCATACACCGGGGAGCTGTTTTTT. This chain uses TRBV29-1 with TRBJ2-2, with 7 bases identical to TRBD2. CDR3 size: 14 residues. With V trimmed by 4 bases and J by 3 bases, 5 bases remained unmatched. CDR1 is SQVTM and CDR2 is ANQGSEA in the germline V gene.

V is TRBV11-2 and J is TRBJ2-1, with 15 bases lining up with TRBD2. With 3 bases clipped from V and 8 bases from J, the junction kept 8 bases outside the gene matches. This CDR3 comprises 17 residues. The germline gives CDR1 SGHAT, CDR2 FQNNGV. CDR3 bases: TGTGCCAGCAGCTTTGGACTAGCGGGGGGGCGAAGGTATGAGCAGTTCTTC. It yields the protein CASSFGLAGGRRYEQFF.

The chain carries TRBV27 and TRBJ2-5, with 7 bases identical to TRBD1. The ends lost 2 bases at V and 5 bases at J; junction bases unmatched: 8. CDR1 is MNHEY and CDR2 is SMNVEV in the germline V gene (reference sequence). CDR3 length: 15 residues. The CDR3 loop reads CASSLDRASVETQYF. The CDR3 nucleotides are TGTGCCAGCAGTTTAGACAGGGCCTCCGTCGAGACCCAGTACTTC.

This clonotype was found a few times. The chain combines TRBV7-6 with TRBJ2-1, with TRBD1 as a possible D gene (6 bases). The length of the CDR3 is 15 residues. The V gene lost 4 bases and the J gene lost 0 bases, with 10 bases spanning the gap. CDR1 is SGHVS, CDR2 FNYEAQ, per germline. The CDR3 DNA sequence: TGTGCCAGCAGCTCACAGACAGGCTCCTACAATGAGCAGTTCTTC. This codes for CASSSQTGSYNEQFF.

The CDR3 bases are TGTGCCAGCAGCGAAGACAGAGGTGGGGCCAACGTCCTGACTTTC. It codes for CASSEDRGGANVLTF. The chain uses TRBV12-3 or TRBV12-4 and TRBJ2-6, with a weak D call TRBD1 (5 bases). The CDR3 extends over 15 amino acids. V lost 6 bases to trimming and J lost 3 bases, with 12 bases between them.

The sample holds a few counts of this clonotype. The chain joins TRBV12-3 or TRBV12-4 to TRBJ1-1; 7 bases line up with TRBD1. The CDR3 consists of 15 residues. J was trimmed by 1 base and V by 2 bases; bases with no gene match: 4. CDR3 nucleotides: TGTGCCAGCAGTTTAAGAGGGGGCTCGAACACTGAAGCTTTCTTT. This codes for CASSLRGGSNTEAFF.

The chain employs TRBV21-1 and TRBJ1-4; no check of the table's D call, TRBD1, against the DNA was made. TRBV21-1 constitutes a pseudogene. The CDR3 is 15 residues long. As DNA, the CDR3 is TGTGCCAGCAGCAAAAGCAGGGTGGCTAATGAAAAACTGTCTTTT. As protein: CASSKSRVANEKLSF.